The T cell receptor (beta chain) under discussion was sequenced for a study of cytomegalovirus exposure and HLA in healthy donors. Study-level findings and limits: In a later analysis, most CMV-associated TCR beta chains appeared HLA-restricted.

Trimming at V came to 1 base and at J to 3 bases, leaving 2 bases not matched to a gene. This CDR3 region has 15 residues. In germline, CDR1 is LGHNA, CDR2 YNFKEQ. The PCR used 60 Vbeta and 13 Jbeta primers. The protocol was immunoSEQ multiplex PCR, while the TCRdb copy is restricted to in-frame clones and leaves out a portion. The repertoire consists of some 120,000 clones, with about 80% occurring once and the leading ten covering 0.85% to 1.3%. This clone showed up just a few times. The target antigen is unknown. The receptor was isolated from a human donor in good health. V is TRBV4-2 and J is TRBJ1-5, with TRBD1 matching over 8 bases. What was sequenced was PBMCs. CDR3 in amino acids: CASSQGTGYNQPQHF. DNA for the CDR3: TGTGCCAGCAGCCAAGGGACAGGGTACAATCAGCCCCAGCATTTT.